This T cell receptor beta chain was obtained from a study of T cell repertoires in cytomegalovirus infection. General study findings and limits: Cumulative frequency (of public TCR beta family members) identified carriers of CMV plus the relevant HLA. HLA-C-restricted CMV-specific TCR beta clonotypes prevailed in the ex vivo response.

Looked up from germline, CDR1 is SNHLY and CDR2 is FYNNEI. The CDR3 extends over 15 amino acids. V was pared by 8 bases and J by 0 bases, with 14 bases between. This clonotype was counted at least ten times. The antigen remains undetermined. TCRdb re-called the reads with MiXCR, one entry per CDR3 protein. Of around 94,000 distinct CDR3 sequences in the sample, more than 15% were seen once. The sample was PBMCs. The sequence was collected from a human donor in good health (CMV status not recorded). Some clones in this sample may be carry-over from other donors' samples. V usage is TRBV2 and J usage is TRBJ2-1; the D call may be TRBD1 or TRBD2 (5 bases each). This CDR3 reads CASRRDPSSYNEQFF. The CDR3 DNA sequence: TGTGCCAGCCGAAGGGACCCGAGCTCCTACAATGAGCAGTTCTTC.